These 20 T cell receptor beta chains came from one sample sequenced in a study of T-cell reconstitution after alpha-beta-depleted transplantation in children. Unique molecular identifiers were built into the TCRbeta library. TCRdb processed the PCR reads anew with MiXCR; each CDR3 protein has one entry. The sample holds more than 200,000 distinct CDR3 sequences; roughly 26% are singletons and the top ten take around 2.5%. This specimen consisted of PBMCs, obtained before TCRalphabeta/CD19-depleted stem cell transplant. The receptors come from a girl aged 2 to 9 with Fanconi anemia, due to receive a stem cell transplant.

This clonotype showed up just a few times. The chain employs TRBV20-1 and TRBJ2-5; 7 bases line up with TRBD2. This CDR3 region has 13 residues. Germline V gene sequence: CDR1 DFQATT, CDR2 SNEGSKA (reference sequence). The V gene end was trimmed by 3 bases and the J gene end by 3 bases; junction bases not matched to a gene: 4. Here the CDR3 reads CSASGGYEETQYF. CDR3 nucleotide sequence: TGCAGTGCTAGCGGGGGGTACGAAGAGACCCAGTACTTC.

This clonotype was found many times. V usage is TRBV15 and J usage is TRBJ2-1; D gene ambiguous. Trimming took off 8 bases at V and 5 bases at J, with 16 bases between the two ends. This CDR3 contains 14 residues. Germline CDR1 and CDR2: LNHNV and YYDKDF (reference sequence). For the CDR3, the DNA is TGTGCCACCGCTGCCAGTCCCCCTGACAATGAGCAGTTCTTC. Protein: CATAASPPDNEQFF.

In this sample, this clonotype turned up many times. The chain carries TRBV5-1 and TRBJ2-5; 9 bases map to TRBD1. The CDR3 spans 14 residues. The germline V gene encodes CDR1 SGHRS and CDR2 YFSETQ. V shed 4 bases and J 5 bases; nucleotides not matched to a gene: 6. CDR3 coding DNA: TGCGCCAGCAGCCCCACAGGGGGCTCGGAGACCCAGTACTTC. Translation: CASSPTGGSETQYF.

This clonotype was seen at least ten times. The rearrangement joins TRBV27 to TRBJ2-1, with a weak D call TRBD2 (5 bases). Germline loops: CDR1 MNHEY, CDR2 SMNVEV (reference sequence). The CDR3 runs 16 residues. Trimming cost V 0 bases and J 0 bases, with 9 bases left between them. CDR3 DNA sequence: TGTGCCAGCAGTTTATCGCCTGGGAGCTCCTACAATGAGCAGTTCTTC. This codes for CASSLSPGSSYNEQFF.

There are many counts of this clonotype. The chain carries TRBV18 and TRBJ2-2, with D maybe TRBD1 (5 bases). The CDR3 runs to 12 residues. Germline CDR1 is KGHSH and CDR2 is LQKENI. V dropped 4 bases and J dropped 5 bases, with 5 bases sitting between them. The CDR3 DNA is TGTGCCAGCTCACAGGGGACCGGGGAGCTGTTTTTT. This gives the protein CASSQGTGELFF.

The V call is TRBV29-1, the J call TRBJ2-2, with D possibly being TRBD2 (5 bases). The length of the CDR3 is 17 residues. Germline V gene lookup returns CDR1 SQVTM and CDR2 ANQGSEA. V lost 3 bases, J lost 5 bases, and 22 bases lay in between. The CDR3 spells CSVEGPSRFGGTGELFF. CDR3 sequence (DNA): TGCAGCGTTGAGGGCCCCTCCCGGTTTGGAGGAACCGGGGAGCTGTTTTTT.

This clonotype has a count of ten or more. The chain joins TRBV29-1 to TRBJ2-7; TRBD2 might be the D (6 bases). CDR3 length: 13 residues. V lost 6 bases and J 4 bases, leaving 16 bases between the germline ends. CDR1 is SQVTM and CDR2 is ANQGSEA in the germline V gene. In nucleotides, the CDR3 is TGCAGCGTCCTAGGACTAAGGGGATACGAGCAGTACTTC. Translation gives CSVLGLRGYEQYF.

This clonotype appeared many times. This sequence joins TRBV5-1 and TRBJ2-1, with 8 bases that match TRBD2. V shed 0 bases and J 7 bases; nucleotides not matched to a gene: 6. The CDR3 runs to 15 residues. Germline lookup yields CDR1 SGHRS and CDR2 YFSETQ. The CDR3 bases are TGCGCCAGCAGCTTGGCCGAGTTAGCGGGAAATGAGCAGTTCTTC. Translating it yields CASSLAELAGNEQFF.

This clonotype was picked up many times. V usage is TRBV29-1 and J usage is TRBJ2-5, with 7 bases that match TRBD1. CDR3 length equals 12 residues. CDR1 is SQVTM and CDR2 is ANQGSEA in the germline V gene. Trimming cost V 6 bases and J 4 bases; bases outside gene matches: 5. The CDR3 nucleotides read TGCAGCGTCATGACAGGGTCAGAGACCCAGTACTTC. The encoded protein is CSVMTGSETQYF.

The chain joins TRBV7-2 to TRBJ2-2; 7 bases map to TRBD2. The CDR3 covers 16 residues. Germline V gene lookup returns CDR1 SGHTA and CDR2 FQGNSA. J gave up 5 bases and V 1 base, and 7 bases lay outside the gene matches. CDR3 in DNA: TGTGCCAGCAGCTTAGTAAGCGGGGTACTAACCGGGGAGCTGTTTTTT. This translates into CASSLVSGVLTGELFF.

This clonotype was seen a handful of times. The chain couples TRBV19 to TRBJ1-1, with 8 bases fitting TRBD1. The CDR3 loop spans 13 amino acids. The germline gives CDR1 LNHDA, CDR2 SQIVND (reference sequence). Germline trimming cut 6 bases from V and 1 base from J; bases unmatched to any gene: 1. As DNA, the CDR3 is TGTGCCAGTAGGACAGGGGAGAACACTGAAGCTTTCTTT. Translated: CASRTGENTEAFF.

The J gene is TRBJ2-7, the V gene TRBV29-1, with 7 bases matching TRBD1. CDR1 SQVTM and CDR2 ANQGSEA come from the germline V gene. CDR3 length: 12 amino acids. V shed 5 bases, J shed 3 bases, and the junction held 4 bases outside the gene matches. The CDR3 region has the DNA TGCAGCGTTCGGGACAGCAACTACGAGCAGTACTTC. It encodes CSVRDSNYEQYF.

This clonotype was counted at least ten times. V gene TRBV12-3 or TRBV12-4 combines with J gene TRBJ2-2; 9 bases are shared with TRBD2. The CDR3 is 15 amino acids. The trim removed 6 bases at V and 8 bases at J, leaving 10 bases unmatched. CDR3 sequence: CASSPGVAGAGELFF. The CDR3 bases are TGTGCCAGCAGCCCCGGGGTAGCGGGAGCTGGGGAGCTGTTTTTT.

V gene TRBV20-1 combines with J gene TRBJ2-7; a possible D gene is TRBD2 (6 bases). The CDR3 is 19 residues long. V gave up 4 bases and J gave up 5 bases, with 33 bases separating them. The germline V gene encodes CDR1 DFQATT and CDR2 SNEGSKA (reference sequence). The DNA of the CDR3 is TGCAGTGCTATGTGGGGTTCTTGGCGGGGAAATCCCCAAGTCGACGAGCAGTACTTC. Translation: CSAMWGSWRGNPQVDEQYF.

About this clonotype: It is likely a read error, because the conserved phenylalanine at the end of the CDR3 is missing. The V call is TRBV9, the J call TRBJ1-1; TRBD1 might be the D (5 bases). The CDR3 totals 13 residues. V shed 0 bases and J shed 3 bases, with 6 bases lying between them. Germline assignment: CDR1 SGDLS and CDR2 YYNGEE. The CDR3 DNA sequence: TGTGCCAGCAGCGTAGTGGGGGACACTGAAGCTTTCTGT. Protein: CASSVVGDTEAFC.

The chain recombines TRBV20-1 with TRBJ2-7; 11 bases line up with TRBD2. The V gene end was trimmed by 3 bases and the J gene end by 5 bases; junction bases not matched to a gene: 9. Germline V CDR1 and CDR2: DFQATT, SNEGSKA (reference sequence). The CDR3 totals 15 residues. CDR3 region: CSASELAGERNEQYF. The CDR3 DNA reads TGCAGTGCTAGCGAACTAGCGGGAGAACGGAACGAGCAGTACTTC.

Ten or more counts support this clonotype. This rearrangement joins TRBV7-9 to TRBJ2-7; D is unclear. CDR1 and CDR2 from the germline V gene are SEHNR and FQNEAQ (reference sequence). Trimming took 1 base from V and 3 from J, leaving 10 bases between them. The CDR3 sequence is 14 residues long. CDR3 protein: CASSLESYDYEQYF. The DNA for the CDR3 is TGTGCCAGCAGCTTAGAGTCGTATGACTACGAGCAGTACTTC. The full variable domain, with the rest looked up from reference TRBV7-9 and TRBJ2-7, is DTGVSQNPRHKITKRGQNVTFRCDPISEHNRLYWYRQTLGQGPEFLTYFQNEAQLEKSRLLSDRFSAERPKGSFSTLEIQRTEQGDSAMYLCASSLESYDYEQYFGPGTRLTVT.

This clonotype was observed many times. This rearrangement joins TRBV15 to TRBJ2-1; 8 bases fit TRBD2. V shed 3 bases, J shed 4 bases, and the junction held 2 bases outside the gene matches. CDR3 size: 14 residues. CDR1 and CDR2 from the germline V gene are LNHNV and YYDKDF (reference sequence). DNA of the CDR3: TGTGCCACCAGCAGGGTAGCGGGGTACAATGAGCAGTTCTTC. Translation: CATSRVAGYNEQFF.

V and J are TRBV5-1 and TRBJ1-2; the D is unclear. V was pared by 0 bases and J by 2 bases, with 14 bases between. This CDR3 has 16 residues. Germline V CDR1 and CDR2: SGHRS, YFSETQ. CDR3 bases: TGCGCCAGCAGCTTGGTGGAGGCAGGAACAAACTATGGCTACACCTTC. Translated: CASSLVEAGTNYGYTF.

The chain joins TRBV11-2 to TRBJ1-1; TRBD1 might be the D (6 bases). Germline V gives CDR1 SGHAT, CDR2 FQNNGV. This CDR3 contains 16 residues. V was cut by 1 base and J by 0 bases, with 12 bases left in between. CDR3 nucleotide sequence: TGTGCCAGCAGCTTAGGGCAACAGGGTTTGAACACTGAAGCTTTCTTT. Residues: CASSLGQQGLNTEAFF.